This record looks at one T cell receptor (beta chain) sequence and its context. Germline CDR1 reads SGHAT; CDR2 reads FQNNGV. This CDR3 comprises 15 residues. The V gene lost 5 bases and the J gene lost 0 bases, with 11 bases spanning the gap. The method was immunoSEQ multiplex PCR; TCRdb's version includes in-frame clones alone and lacks a portion of them. The sample contains under 200,000 clones, approximately 90% of which appear only once. The record originates from a study of T cell responses to AZD1222 COVID-19 vaccine. V usage is TRBV11-2 and J usage is TRBJ1-3; no reliable D call. Sequencing was performed on peripheral blood, taken on day 0 of MenACWY control vaccination. The clonotype comes from an adult in good health. CDR3 nucleotide sequence: TGTGCCAGCAGCGAACAGAGGAGCTCTGGAAACACCATATATTTT. Translating it yields CASSEQRSSGNTIYF.